The clone carrying this T cell receptor beta chain was found a few times. Its antigen remains unknown. This CDR3 region has 18 residues. This sample is drawn from a study of T cells after yellow fever vaccination. Study-wide results and limits: Researchers noted that a small share of clonotypes showed up in both CD4 and CD8 compartments. Most clones from primary vaccination resurfaced after the booster (roughly 96% CD4, more than 75% CD8). On re-exposure, the response was weaker but peaked faster, at day 5 versus 15.

Making TCR cDNA involved 5'RACE template switching, which added UMIs and a universal primer site. MiXCR was run by TCRdb on the 5' RACE reads, yielding one entry per CDR3 protein. Of 620,000 or so distinct CDR3 sequences in the sample, over 9% are singletons; the top ten hold 14% to 15%. The clonotype originates from a man younger than 40 who received the YFV17D yellow fever vaccine. The genes are TRBV21-1 and TRBJ2-6; the listed D gene, TRBD1, was not tested against the DNA. TRBV21-1 is an annotated pseudogene. The starting material was PBMCs, obtained on the day of the yellow fever booster vaccination. CDR3 sequence reads: CASSATWDTYRGANVLTF. CDR3 nucleotides: TGTGCCAGCAGCGCCACTTGGGACACCTACCGCGGGGCCAACGTCCTGACTTTC.